What follows is one TCR beta chain and its context. These data originate in a study of coeliac disease. V lost 7 bases and J lost 4, with 23 bases in between. The V gene's germline CDR1 is SGHNT and CDR2 YYREEE (reference sequence). The length of the CDR3 is 16 residues. The protocol was immunoSEQ multiplex PCR, while the TCRdb copy is restricted to in-frame clones and leaves out a portion. The table includes over 2,000 clones, roughly 61% detected once. This receptor was identified in a woman in her 30s with active celiac disease. The rearrangement links TRBV5-4 to TRBJ1-2; possibly TRBD1 for D (5 bases). Sequencing input: lamina propria lymphocytes from the gut. The CDR3, as DNA: TGTGCCAGCGACAGAAGCATACCAGGAAAGACCTATGGCTACACCTTC. Translation gives CASDRSIPGKTYGYTF.